This is a list of T cell receptor beta chains from one sample in a study of shared clonotypes between healthy human individuals. Here immunoSEQ multiplex PCR was the method, and the copy in TCRdb shows in-frame clones only, minus some. The table lists a few million clones, more than 85% of them singletons. Sequencing was carried out using naive CD4+ T cells from PBMCs. The source is a man between 18 and 35 years old in good health. Some clones in this sample may be carry-over from other donors' samples. The CDR3 runs from the conserved cysteine through the conserved F or W. D genes are given only for firm matches. The size entry is marked missing in some rows and otherwise reads once, few, many or a size class.

j_call d_call v_call cdr3_length clone_size cdr3_aa cdr3_nt
TRBJ1-4 TRBD1 TRBV7-2 16 - CASSLDPGGLGEKLFF TGTGCCAGCAGCTTAGACCCAGGGGGCTTGGGTGAAAAACTGTTTTTT
TRBJ2-6 - TRBV28 14 once CASSLYREANVLTF TGTGCCAGCAGTTTGTACAGGGAGGCCAACGTCCTGACTTTC
TRBJ1-4 - TRBV5-1 16 - CASRRGGGEFDEKLFF TGCGCCAGCAGACGGGGGGGCGGAGAGTTCGATGAAAAACTGTTTTTT
TRBJ2-7 - TRBV6-5 14 - CASSPFGGFYEQYF TGTGCCAGCAGTCCCTTCGGCGGTTTCTACGAGCAGTACTTC
TRBJ2-1 - TRBV6-6 15 - CASSYRGATYNEQFF TGTGCCAGCAGTTACAGGGGGGCCACCTACAATGAGCAGTTCTTC
TRBJ1-3 - TRBV6-1 14 - CASTLGGAGNTIYF TGTGCCAGCACCTTAGGGGGTGCAGGAAACACCATATATTTT
TRBJ2-3 TRBD2 TRBV7-3 16 - CASSLDSSGSTDTQYF TGTGCCAGCAGCTTAGACTCTAGCGGGAGCACAGATACGCAGTATTTT
TRBJ1-5 - TRBV2 20 once CASSEAGRWVGISSNQPQHF TGTGCCAGCAGTGAAGCGGGCCGATGGGTCGGCATCTCTAGCAATCAGCCCCAGCATTTT
TRBJ2-7 - TRBV12-2 17 - CASRLSQGLSKVYEQYF TGTGCAAGTCGCTTAAGTCAGGGACTCTCGAAGGTATACGAGCAGTACTTC
TRBJ1-4 - TRBV5-8 15 - CASSYQRVLNEKLFF TGTGCCAGCAGCTACCAGAGGGTCCTTAATGAAAAACTGTTTTTT
TRBJ2-1 - TRBV18 16 - CASSPQGGGQYNEQFF TGTGCCAGCTCACCGCAGGGTGGAGGGCAATACAATGAGCAGTTCTTC
TRBJ2-7 - TRBV11-2 14 - CASSHTGLSYEQYF TGTGCCAGCAGCCACACAGGTCTATCCTACGAGCAGTACTTC
TRBJ1-2 - TRBV4-1 16 - CASSQVTALANYGYTF TGCGCCAGCAGCCAAGTGACGGCCCTCGCGAACTATGGCTACACCTTC
TRBJ2-7 TRBD2 TRBV4-1 16 - CASSPGLAGGTYEQYF TGCGCCAGCAGCCCGGGACTAGCGGGAGGGACCTACGAGCAGTACTTC
TRBJ2-2 - TRBV10-1 13 - CASRQGGSGELFF TGCGCCAGCAGACAGGGTGGGTCCGGGGAGCTGTTTTTT
TRBJ2-7 - TRBV6-5 13 - CASSLRVSYEQYF TGTGCCAGCAGCCTCCGTGTTTCCTACGAGCAGTACTTC
TRBJ1-5 - TRBV5-1 13 - CASSLDADQPQHF TGCGCCAGCAGCTTGGATGCGGATCAGCCCCAGCATTTT
TRBJ2-7 - TRBV2 15 - CASTSESGSNYEQYF TGTGCCAGCACCTCAGAATCGGGGTCAAACTACGAGCAGTACTTC
TRBJ2-1 TRBD2 TRBV28 14 - CASKSGITYNEQFF TGTGCCAGCAAAAGCGGGATAACCTACAATGAGCAGTTCTTC
TRBJ2-7 TRBD2 TRBV6-6 14 - CASSYGLASYEQYF TGTGCCAGCAGCTACGGACTAGCGAGCTACGAGCAGTACTTC
TRBJ2-7 TRBD1 TRBV7-2 15 - CASSIGTGGLYEQYF TGTGCCAGCAGCATCGGGACAGGGGGTCTCTACGAGCAGTACTTC
TRBJ2-5 - TRBV14 13 - CASSPKSMETQYF TGTGCCAGCAGCCCGAAAAGTATGGAGACCCAGTACTTC
TRBJ2-7 TRBD2 TRBV6-1 15 - CASSEGLAGSYEQYF TGTGCCAGCAGTGAAGGACTAGCGGGATCCTACGAGCAGTACTTC
TRBJ2-2 - TRBV27 17 - CASSLLGRQTLTGELFF TGTGCCAGCAGTTTATTGGGCCGACAGACCCTCACCGGGGAGCTGTTTTTT
TRBJ2-7 - TRBV28 14 - CASSTGGVRGEQYF TGTGCCAGCAGTACAGGCGGGGTTCGGGGAGAGCAGTACTTC
TRBJ1-4 - TRBV28 15 - CASSSPLVGVEKLFF TGTGCCAGCAGTTCACCTTTAGTGGGGGTTGAAAAACTGTTTTTT
TRBJ2-4 TRBD2 TRBV11-2 17 - CASSSAGGSLAKNIQYF TGTGCCAGCAGCTCCGCCGGGGGGTCCCTAGCCAAAAACATTCAGTACTTC